Listed here are 12 T cell receptor beta chains from one sample, sequenced in a study of cytomegalovirus exposure and HLA in healthy donors. The PCR employed 60 Vbeta primers together with 13 Jbeta primers. Produced via immunoSEQ multiplex PCR; TCRdb's table is partial and in-frame only. Among around 67,000 clones listed, roughly 68% were seen once. The sample was PBMCs. The origin of the receptors is a woman between 50 and 59 years old in good health and CMV-seronegative.

J is TRBJ1-5 and V is TRBV15, with 9 nucleotides matching TRBD1. Germline CDR1 is LNHNV and CDR2 is YYDKDF (reference sequence). The ends lost 9 bases at V and 5 bases at J; junction bases unmatched: 8. The CDR3 covers 14 residues. The CDR3 loop is CATTRDRVYQPQHF. CDR3 DNA sequence: TGTGCCACGACAAGGGACAGGGTTTATCAGCCCCAGCATTTT.

V is TRBV11-3 and J is TRBJ2-7; 8 positions match TRBD2. The CDR3 runs 15 residues. V trimming: 4 bases; J trimming: 0 bases; junction bases outside the gene matches: 5. CDR1 is SGHNT, CDR2 YENEEA, per germline. For the CDR3, the DNA is TGTGCCAGCAGCTCGGGGAGCGGGAGCTCCTACGAGCAGTACTTC. Translating gives CASSSGSGSSYEQYF.

The J gene is TRBJ2-2, the V gene TRBV7-9; weak D call: TRBD1 (5 bases). Germline-derived CDR1 and CDR2 are SEHNR and FQNEAQ (reference sequence). This CDR3 has 14 amino acids. Trimming left V 4 bases short and J 3 bases short, with 9 bases between. CDR3 in amino acids: CASSSRQYTGELFF. In DNA, the CDR3 is TGTGCCAGCAGCTCGCGACAGTACACCGGGGAGCTGTTTTTT.

The chain combines TRBV7-2 with TRBJ1-1, with 8 bases matching TRBD1. V was pared by 5 bases and J by 1 base, with 6 bases of the junction left unmatched. Germline-derived CDR1 and CDR2 are SGHTA and FQGNSA. The CDR3 is made up of 15 amino acids. The CDR3 DNA follows: TGTGCCAGCAGCCCACGGACAGGGCAGAACACTGAAGCTTTCTTT. It specifies CASSPRTGQNTEAFF.

This chain connects TRBV5-6 to TRBJ2-2; 9 bases line up with TRBD2. V gave up 0 bases and J gave up 2 bases; unmatched junction bases: 2. Germline CDR1 SGHDT, CDR2 YYEEEE. This CDR3 has 16 residues. The CDR3 coding sequence is TGTGCCAGCAGCTTGGGACTAGCGGAAAACACCGGGGAGCTGTTTTTT. Its protein is CASSLGLAENTGELFF. The full variable domain, its missing parts supplied by reference TRBV5-6 and TRBJ2-2, is DAGVTQSPTHLIKTRGQQVTLRCSPKSGHDTVSWYQQALGQGPQFIFQYYEEEERQRGNFPDRFSGHQFPNYSSELNVNALLLGDSALYLCASSLGLAENTGELFFGEGSRLTVL.

The V and J genes are TRBV1 and TRBJ2-1; the table calls TRBD2, which could not be checked here. TRBV1 represents a pseudogene. The CDR3 has 18 residues. The CDR3 nucleotides are TGCACCAGCAGCCAAGATGTAAGGCGAGGAGGTTCCTACAATGAGCAGTTCTTC. This sequence encodes CTSSQDVRRGGSYNEQFF.

Remarks on this clone: Other nucleotide sequences from this sample produce the same CDR3. V gene TRBV29-1 combines with J gene TRBJ1-1; 8 bases line up with TRBD1. CDR3 length: 12 residues. V shed 6 bases, J shed 5 bases, and the junction held 5 bases outside the gene matches. Germline V gene data show CDR1 as SQVTM and CDR2 as ANQGSEA. The CDR3, as DNA: TGCAGCGTAGGGACAGGCGAGACTGAAGCTTTCTTT. It is translated as CSVGTGETEAFF.

The rearrangement links TRBV10-3 to TRBJ1-5; D is unresolved. Germline CDR1 is ENHRY and CDR2 is SYGVKD. V was cut by 4 bases and J by 6 bases, with 10 bases left in between. The CDR3 is 13 residues long. The CDR3 protein is CAISVGGSQPQHF. CDR3 DNA sequence: TGTGCCATCAGTGTTGGAGGGTCTCAGCCCCAGCATTTT.

The table lists this clone with a few counts. V usage is TRBV5-5 and J usage is TRBJ1-1; 9 bases align to TRBD1. V shed 1 base and J 3 bases; nucleotides not matched to a gene: 13. Germline V CDR1 and CDR2: SGHKS, YYEKEE (reference sequence). The CDR3 runs to 18 residues. CDR3 nucleotides: TGTGCCAGCAGCTTGAGGTCCCTGGACAGGGGACTATACACTGAAGCTTTCTTT. Residues: CASSLRSLDRGLYTEAFF.

The chain joins TRBV5-8 to TRBJ1-5, with TRBD1 matching 8 bases. The CDR3 consists of 17 residues. Germline CDR1 and CDR2: SGHTS and YDEGEE. The V gene end was trimmed by 1 base and the J gene end by 0 bases; junction bases not matched to a gene: 6. Here the CDR3 reads CASSLLDRVDSNQPQHF. CDR3 bases: TGTGCCAGCAGCTTGCTGGACAGGGTTGATAGCAATCAGCCCCAGCATTTT.

This clone was picked up a small number of times. The V and J genes are TRBV5-5 and TRBJ1-2, with unresolved D. V was clipped by 4 bases and J by 4 bases, with 14 bases between them. There are 14 residues in the CDR3. Looked up from germline, CDR1 is SGHKS and CDR2 is YYEKEE (reference sequence). The CDR3 DNA sequence: TGTGCCAGCAGCCCGGTTCCGGGAGGCTATGGCTACACCTTC. Translating it yields CASSPVPGGYGYTF.

This clone was found a few times. The chain carries TRBV10-3 and TRBJ1-5; D is uncertain. With 6 bases removed from V and 5 bases from J, the gap between germline ends came to 11 bases. The CDR3 is made up of 13 amino acids. In germline, CDR1 is ENHRY, CDR2 SYGVKD. The CDR3 DNA reads TGTGCCATCAGCACAGAACCCCATCAGCCCCAGCATTTT. Its protein is CAISTEPHQPQHF.